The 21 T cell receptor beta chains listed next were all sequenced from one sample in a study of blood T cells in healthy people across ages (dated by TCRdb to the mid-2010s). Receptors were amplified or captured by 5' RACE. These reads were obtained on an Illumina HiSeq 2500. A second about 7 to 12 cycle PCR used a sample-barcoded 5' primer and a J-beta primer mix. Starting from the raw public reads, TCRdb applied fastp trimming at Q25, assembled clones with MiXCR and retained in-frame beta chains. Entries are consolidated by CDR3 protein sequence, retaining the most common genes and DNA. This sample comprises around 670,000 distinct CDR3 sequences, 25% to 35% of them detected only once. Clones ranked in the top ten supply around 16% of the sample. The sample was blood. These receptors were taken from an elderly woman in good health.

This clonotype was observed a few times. The CDR3 region is CSAPPDRGQRTEAFF. DNA of the CDR3: TGCAGTGCTCCACCGGACAGGGGGCAAAGAACTGAAGCTTTCTTT. This chain links TRBV20-1 with TRBJ1-1; 11 bases line up with TRBD1. The CDR3 covers 15 residues. Unmatched junction bases numbered 10, after V lost 5 bases and J lost 5 bases. The germline gives CDR1 DFQATT, CDR2 SNEGSKA (reference sequence).

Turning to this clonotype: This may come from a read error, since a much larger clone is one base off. In DNA, the CDR3 is TGTGCCAGCAGCTCGTTCTGGGGCAGCTCCTACAATGAGCAGTTCTTC. Residues: CASSSFWGSSYNEQFF. This chain links TRBV7-2 with TRBJ2-1; the D gene is possibly TRBD1 (5 bases). The ends were cut back, 4 bases at V and 0 bases at J, with 13 bases in the middle. The V gene's germline CDR1 is SGHTA and CDR2 FQGNSA. The CDR3 length is 16 residues.

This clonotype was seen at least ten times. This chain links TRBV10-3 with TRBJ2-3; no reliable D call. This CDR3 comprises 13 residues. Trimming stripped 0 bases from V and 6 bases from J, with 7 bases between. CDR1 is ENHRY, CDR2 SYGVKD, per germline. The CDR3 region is CAISESLRDTQYF. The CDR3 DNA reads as TGTGCCATCAGTGAGTCTCTAAGGGATACGCAGTATTTT.

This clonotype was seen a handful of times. The CDR3 bases are TGTGCCAGCAGCTTAAAAGGGGCGGGGGGTCCGTATACGCAGTATTTT. Translating gives CASSLKGAGGPYTQYF. The gene calls are TRBV7-3 and TRBJ2-3, with 8 nucleotides matching TRBD2. V gave up 1 base and J gave up 7 bases; unmatched junction bases: 10. The CDR3 totals 16 residues. CDR1 and CDR2 (germline): SGHTA, FQGTGA.

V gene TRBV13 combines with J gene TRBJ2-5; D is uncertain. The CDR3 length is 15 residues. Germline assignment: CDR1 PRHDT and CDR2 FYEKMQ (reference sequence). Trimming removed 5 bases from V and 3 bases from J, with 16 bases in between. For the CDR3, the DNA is TGTGCCAGCAGCCTGCCGGGTAGCTCCGAAGAGACCCAGTACTTC. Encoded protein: CASSLPGSSEETQYF.

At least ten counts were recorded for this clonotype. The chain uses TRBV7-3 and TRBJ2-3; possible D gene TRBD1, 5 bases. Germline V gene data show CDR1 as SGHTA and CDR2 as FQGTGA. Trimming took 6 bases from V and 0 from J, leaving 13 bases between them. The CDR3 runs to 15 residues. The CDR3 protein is CASSPGGASTDTQYF. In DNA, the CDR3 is TGTGCCAGCAGTCCGGGTGGGGCGAGCACAGATACGCAGTATTTT.

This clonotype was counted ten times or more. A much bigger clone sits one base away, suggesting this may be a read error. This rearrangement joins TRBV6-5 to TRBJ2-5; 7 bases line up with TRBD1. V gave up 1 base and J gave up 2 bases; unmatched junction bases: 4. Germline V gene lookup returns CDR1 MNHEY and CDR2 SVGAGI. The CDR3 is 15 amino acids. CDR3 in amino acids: CASSYLGQLQETQYF. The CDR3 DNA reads TGTGCCAGCAGTTACTTGGGACAGCTACAAGAGACCCAGTACTTC.

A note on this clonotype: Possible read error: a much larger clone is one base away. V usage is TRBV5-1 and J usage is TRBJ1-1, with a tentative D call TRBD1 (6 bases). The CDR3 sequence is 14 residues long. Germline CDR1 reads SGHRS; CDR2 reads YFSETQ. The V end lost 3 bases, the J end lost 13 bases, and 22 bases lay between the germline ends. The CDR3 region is CASSWDTQRYGVFF. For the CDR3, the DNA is TGCGCCAGCAGCTGGGACACCCAAAGGTACGGAGTTTTCTTT. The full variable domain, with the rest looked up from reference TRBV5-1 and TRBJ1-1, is KAGVTQTPRYLIKTRGQQVTLSCSPISGHRSVSWYQQTPGQGLQFLFEYFSETQRNKGNFPGRFSGRQFSNSRSEMNVSTLELGDSALYLCASSWDTQRYGVFFGQGTRLTVV.

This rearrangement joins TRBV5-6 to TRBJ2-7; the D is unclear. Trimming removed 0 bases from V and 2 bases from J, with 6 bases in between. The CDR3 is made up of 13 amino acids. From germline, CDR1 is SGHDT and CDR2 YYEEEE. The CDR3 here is CASSLESTYEQYF. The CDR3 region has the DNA TGTGCCAGCAGCTTGGAGAGTACCTACGAGCAGTACTTC.

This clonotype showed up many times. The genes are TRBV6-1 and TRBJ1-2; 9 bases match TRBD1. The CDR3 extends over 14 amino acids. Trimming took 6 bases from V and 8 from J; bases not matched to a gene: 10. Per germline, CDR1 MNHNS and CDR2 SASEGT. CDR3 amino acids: CASRENRGPGGYTF. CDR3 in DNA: TGTGCCAGCAGGGAAAACAGGGGGCCCGGAGGCTACACCTTC.

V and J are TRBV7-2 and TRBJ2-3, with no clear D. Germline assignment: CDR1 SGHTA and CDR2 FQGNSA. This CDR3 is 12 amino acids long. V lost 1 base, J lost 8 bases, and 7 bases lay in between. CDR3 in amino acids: CASSLDWGTQYF. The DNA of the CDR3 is TGTGCCAGCAGCTTAGATTGGGGTACGCAGTATTTT.

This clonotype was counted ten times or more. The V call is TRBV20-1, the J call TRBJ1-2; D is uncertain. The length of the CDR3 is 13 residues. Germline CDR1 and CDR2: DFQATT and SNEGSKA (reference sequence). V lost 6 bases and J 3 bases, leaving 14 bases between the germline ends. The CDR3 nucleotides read TGCAGTGCGCTAGAGGGAAGGGACTATGGCTACACCTTC. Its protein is CSALEGRDYGYTF.

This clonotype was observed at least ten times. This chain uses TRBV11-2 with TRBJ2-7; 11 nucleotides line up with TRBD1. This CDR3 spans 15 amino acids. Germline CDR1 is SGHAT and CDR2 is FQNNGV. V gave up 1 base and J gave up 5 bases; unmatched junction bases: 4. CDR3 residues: CASSLGDRGIDEQYF. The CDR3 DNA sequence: TGTGCCAGCAGCTTAGGGGACAGGGGGATCGACGAGCAGTACTTC.

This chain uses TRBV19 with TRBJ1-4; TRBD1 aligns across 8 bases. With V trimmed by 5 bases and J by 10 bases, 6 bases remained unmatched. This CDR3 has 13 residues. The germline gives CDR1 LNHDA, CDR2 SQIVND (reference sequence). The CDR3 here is CASSFQGARKLFF. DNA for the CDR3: TGTGCCAGTAGTTTCCAGGGGGCACGAAAACTGTTTTTT.

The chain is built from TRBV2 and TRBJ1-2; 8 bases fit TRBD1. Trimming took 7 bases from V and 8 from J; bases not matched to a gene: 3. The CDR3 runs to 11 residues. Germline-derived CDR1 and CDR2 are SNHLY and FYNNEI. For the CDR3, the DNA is TGTGCCAGCACTTGGACAGGGGGCTACACCTTC. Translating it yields CASTWTGGYTF.

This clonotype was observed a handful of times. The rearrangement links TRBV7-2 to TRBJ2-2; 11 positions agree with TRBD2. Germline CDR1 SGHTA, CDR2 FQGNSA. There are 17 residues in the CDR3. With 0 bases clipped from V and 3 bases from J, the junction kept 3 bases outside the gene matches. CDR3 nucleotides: TGTGCCAGCAGCTTAGCGAAGACTAGCGGGGACACCGGGGAGCTGTTTTTT. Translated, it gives CASSLAKTSGDTGELFF.

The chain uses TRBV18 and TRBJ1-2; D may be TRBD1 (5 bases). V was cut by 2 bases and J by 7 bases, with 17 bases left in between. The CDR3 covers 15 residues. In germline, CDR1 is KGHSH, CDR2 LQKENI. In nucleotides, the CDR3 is TGTGCCAGCTCACCAAATAGGGGCCCGGGCGGTGGCTACACCTTC. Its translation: CASSPNRGPGGGYTF.

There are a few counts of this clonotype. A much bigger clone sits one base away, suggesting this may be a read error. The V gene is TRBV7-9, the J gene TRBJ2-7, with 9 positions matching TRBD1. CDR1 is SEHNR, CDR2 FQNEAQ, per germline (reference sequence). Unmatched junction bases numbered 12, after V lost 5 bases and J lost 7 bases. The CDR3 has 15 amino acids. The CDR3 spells CASSPPGTGYNEQYF. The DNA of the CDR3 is TGTGCCAGCAGCCCACCCGGGACAGGGTACAATGAGCAGTACTTC.

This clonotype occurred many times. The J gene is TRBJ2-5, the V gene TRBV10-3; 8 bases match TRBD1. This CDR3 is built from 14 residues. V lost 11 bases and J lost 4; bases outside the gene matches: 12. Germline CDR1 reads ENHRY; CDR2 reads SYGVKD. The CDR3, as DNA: TGTGCCTCTCGACAGGGGAAGGTGGCAGAGACCCAGTACTTC. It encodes CASRQGKVAETQYF.

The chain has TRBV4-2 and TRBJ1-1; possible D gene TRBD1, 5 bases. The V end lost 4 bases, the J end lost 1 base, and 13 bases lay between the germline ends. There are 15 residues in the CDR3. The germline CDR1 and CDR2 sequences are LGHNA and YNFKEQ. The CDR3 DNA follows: TGTGCCAGCAGCCCAGCGGGGACGCCGAACACTGAAGCTTTCTTT. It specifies CASSPAGTPNTEAFF.

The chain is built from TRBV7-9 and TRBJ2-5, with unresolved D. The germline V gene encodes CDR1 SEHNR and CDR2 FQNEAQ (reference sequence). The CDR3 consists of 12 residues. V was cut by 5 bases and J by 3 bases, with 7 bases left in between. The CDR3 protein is CASSITEETQYF. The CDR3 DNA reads TGTGCCAGCAGCATAACAGAAGAGACCCAGTACTTC.